This passage covers 10 T cell receptor beta chains from one sample sequenced in a study of OX40 agonist ivuxolimab in advanced cancers. Clones were sequenced by immunoSEQ multiplex PCR, and TCRdb holds only the in-frame ones, with some missing. The data show 35,000 or so clones, over 60% seen once. The sequenced sample was CD4+ or CD8+ T cells sorted from blood, obtained in a trial of the OX40 agonist ivuxolimab. These receptors came from an adult with an advanced solid tumor such as melanoma, head and neck, liver or kidney cancer.

This rearrangement joins TRBV30 to TRBJ2-2; possible D gene TRBD2, 6 bases. The CDR3 extends over 12 amino acids. V gave up 5 bases and J gave up 7 bases, with 11 bases separating them. Germline CDR1 is GTSNPN and CDR2 is SVGIG (reference sequence). The DNA for the CDR3 is TGTGCCTGGCGCTGGGGGGTCGGGGAGCTGTTTTTT. Its translation is CAWRWGVGELFF. The complete variable domain, with remaining parts taken from reference TRBV30 and TRBJ2-2, reads SQTIHQWPATLVQPVGSPLSLECTVEGTSNPNLYWYRQAAGRGLQLLFYSVGIGQISSEVPQNLSASRPQDRQFILSSKKLLLSDSGFYLCAWRWGVGELFFGEGSRLTVL.

The chain is built from TRBV20-1 and TRBJ1-1; D not certain. The length of the CDR3 is 11 residues. The V end was cut by 6 bases, the J end by 8 bases, with 13 bases between. Germline CDR1 and CDR2: DFQATT and SNEGSKA (reference sequence). CDR3: CSAMGTGEAFF. CDR3 in DNA: TGCAGTGCCATGGGAACGGGCGAAGCTTTCTTT.

The V and J genes are TRBV7-3 and TRBJ1-2; D is perhaps TRBD1 (6 bases). The germline V and J ends were trimmed by 5 bases and 8 bases, with 15 bases remaining between them. The CDR3 totals 13 residues. CDR1 is SGHTA and CDR2 is FQGTGA in the germline V gene. The CDR3 coding sequence is TGTGCCAGCAGCAACAAACAGGGAAGGGGCTACACCTTC. Protein: CASSNKQGRGYTF.

V gene TRBV9 combines with J gene TRBJ2-3, with no clear D. Germline CDR1 and CDR2: SGDLS and YYNGEE. The CDR3 spans 14 residues. V was clipped by 4 bases and J by 3 bases, with 12 bases between them. The CDR3 sequence: CASSPPIDTDTQYF. The CDR3 coding sequence is TGTGCCAGCAGCCCCCCCATCGATACAGATACGCAGTATTTT.

The chain carries TRBV12-5 and TRBJ1-6; D is unresolved. The length of the CDR3 is 12 residues. Deletions cut 1 base from V and 10 bases from J, with 5 bases between. Germline CDR1 and CDR2: LGHNT and FRNRAP. The CDR3: CASGLGSSPLHF. CDR3 sequence (DNA): TGTGCTAGTGGTTTGGGGTCCTCACCCCTCCACTTT.

V is TRBV12-5 and J is TRBJ1-6; D is uncertain. The V and J ends lost 2 bases and 9 bases respectively, with 17 bases between them. CDR3 length: 16 residues. CDR1 and CDR2 (germline): LGHNT, FRNRAP. The CDR3 region is CASGLSEGRVPSPLHF. In nucleotides, the CDR3 is TGTGCTAGTGGTTTGTCAGAAGGGAGGGTCCCTTCACCCCTCCACTTT.

This clone appeared a single time. This chain uses TRBV9 with TRBJ2-7; perhaps D is TRBD1 or TRBD2 (5 bases each). Trimming stripped 4 bases from V and 0 bases from J, with 14 bases between. The CDR3 has 15 residues. Per the germline V gene, CDR1 is SGDLS and CDR2 is YYNGEE. The CDR3 spells CASSPRDGPSYEQYF. The CDR3, as DNA: TGTGCCAGCAGCCCTCGGGACGGACCCTCCTACGAGCAGTACTTC.

This chain joins TRBV7-9 and TRBJ2-3; D is unresolved. Trimming removed 0 bases from V and 3 bases from J, with 7 bases in between. Germline V gene sequence: CDR1 SEHNR, CDR2 FQNEAQ (reference sequence). The CDR3 length is 14 residues. The CDR3, as DNA: TGTGCCAGCAGCTTAGCGCATGGGACAGATACGCAGTATTTT. This sequence encodes CASSLAHGTDTQYF.

This clone appeared once. V and J are TRBV10-2 and TRBJ2-2; D possibly corresponds to TRBD1 (6 bases). V shed 10 bases and J shed 0 bases, with 12 bases lying between them. Germline V gene sequence: CDR1 WSHSY, CDR2 SAAADI. The CDR3 covers 14 residues. This CDR3 is CAISGTPNTGELFF. The CDR3 nucleotides are TGCGCCATCTCCGGGACACCGAACACCGGGGAGCTGTTTTTT.

The chain carries TRBV29-1 and TRBJ1-1; weak D call: TRBD1 (5 bases). V dropped 7 bases and J dropped 5 bases, with 20 bases sitting between them. CDR1 SQVTM and CDR2 ANQGSEA come from the germline V gene. This CDR3 comprises 14 residues. The CDR3 sequence is CSAAVRGGETEAFF. CDR3 sequence (DNA): TGCAGCGCGGCGGTAAGGGGCGGTGAGACTGAAGCTTTCTTT. The whole variable domain, remainder taken from reference TRBV29-1 and TRBJ1-1, is SAVISQKPSRDICQRGTSLTIQCQVDSQVTMMFWYRQQPGQSLTLIATANQGSEATYESGFVIDKFPISRPNLTFSTLTVSNMSPEDSSIYLCSAAVRGGETEAFFGQGTRLTVV.